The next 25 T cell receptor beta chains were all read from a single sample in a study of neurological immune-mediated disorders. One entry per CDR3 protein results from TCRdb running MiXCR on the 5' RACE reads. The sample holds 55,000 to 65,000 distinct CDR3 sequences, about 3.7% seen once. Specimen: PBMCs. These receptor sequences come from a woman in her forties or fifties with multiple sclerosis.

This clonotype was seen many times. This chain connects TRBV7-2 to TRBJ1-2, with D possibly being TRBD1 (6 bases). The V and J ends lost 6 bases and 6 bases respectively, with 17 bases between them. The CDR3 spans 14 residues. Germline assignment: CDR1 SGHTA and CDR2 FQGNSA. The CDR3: CASSTSGEVHGYTF. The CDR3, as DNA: TGTGCCAGCAGTACGTCAGGGGAAGTACATGGCTACACCTTC.

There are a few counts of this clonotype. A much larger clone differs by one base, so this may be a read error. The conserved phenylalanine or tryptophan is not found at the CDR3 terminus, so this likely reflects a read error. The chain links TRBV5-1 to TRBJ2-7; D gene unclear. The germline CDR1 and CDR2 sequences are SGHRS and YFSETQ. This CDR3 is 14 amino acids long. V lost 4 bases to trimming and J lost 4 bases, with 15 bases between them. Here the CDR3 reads CASSPGEERYEQYC. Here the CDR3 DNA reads TGCGCCAGCAGCCCGGGTGAGGAGAGGTACGAGCAGTACTGC.

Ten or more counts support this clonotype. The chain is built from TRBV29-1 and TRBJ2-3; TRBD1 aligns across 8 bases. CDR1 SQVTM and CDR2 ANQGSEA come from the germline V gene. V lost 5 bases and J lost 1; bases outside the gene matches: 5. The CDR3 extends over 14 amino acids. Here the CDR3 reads CSVKDRAGTDTQYF. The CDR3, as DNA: TGCAGCGTTAAGGACAGGGCGGGCACAGATACGCAGTATTTT.

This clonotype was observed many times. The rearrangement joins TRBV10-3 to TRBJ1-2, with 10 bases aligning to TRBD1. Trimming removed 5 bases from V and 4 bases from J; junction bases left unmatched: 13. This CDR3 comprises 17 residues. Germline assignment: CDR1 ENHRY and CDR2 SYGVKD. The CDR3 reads CAISTGTGEPRIYGYTF. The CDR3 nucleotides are TGTGCCATCAGTACCGGGACAGGGGAACCAAGGATCTATGGCTACACCTTC.

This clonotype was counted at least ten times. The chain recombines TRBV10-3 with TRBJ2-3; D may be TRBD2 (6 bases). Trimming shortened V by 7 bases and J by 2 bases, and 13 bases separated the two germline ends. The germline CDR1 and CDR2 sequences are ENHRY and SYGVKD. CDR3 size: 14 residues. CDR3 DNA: TGTGCCATCAAGGAGGGTTACCTCACAGATACGCAGTATTTT. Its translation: CAIKEGYLTDTQYF.

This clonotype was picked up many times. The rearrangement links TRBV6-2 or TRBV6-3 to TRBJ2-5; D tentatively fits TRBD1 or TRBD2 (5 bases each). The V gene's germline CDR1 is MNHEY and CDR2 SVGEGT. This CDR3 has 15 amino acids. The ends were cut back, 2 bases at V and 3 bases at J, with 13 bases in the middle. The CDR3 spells CASSYGQSGKETQYF. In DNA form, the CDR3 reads TGTGCCAGCAGTTACGGACAATCGGGAAAAGAGACCCAGTACTTC.

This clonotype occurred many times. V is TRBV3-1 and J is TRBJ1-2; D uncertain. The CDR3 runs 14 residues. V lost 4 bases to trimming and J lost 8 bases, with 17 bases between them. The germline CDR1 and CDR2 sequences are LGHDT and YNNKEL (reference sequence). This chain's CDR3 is CASSPLGPSGGYTF. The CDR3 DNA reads TGTGCCAGCAGCCCCCTCGGTCCGAGTGGGGGCTACACCTTC.

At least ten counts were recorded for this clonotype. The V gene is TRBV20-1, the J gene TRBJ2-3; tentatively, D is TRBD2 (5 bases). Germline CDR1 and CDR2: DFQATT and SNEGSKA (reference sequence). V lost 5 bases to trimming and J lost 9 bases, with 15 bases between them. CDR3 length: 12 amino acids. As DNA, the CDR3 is TGCAGTGCTCGTAGGGAGAGCGACACGCAGTATTTT. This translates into CSARRESDTQYF.

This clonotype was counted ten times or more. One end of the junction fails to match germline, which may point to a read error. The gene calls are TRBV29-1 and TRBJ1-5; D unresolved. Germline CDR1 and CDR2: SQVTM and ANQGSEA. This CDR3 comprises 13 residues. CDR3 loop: CSVVTDSNQPQNF. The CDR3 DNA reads TGCAGCGTTGTCACAGATAGCAATCAGCCCCAGAATTTT.

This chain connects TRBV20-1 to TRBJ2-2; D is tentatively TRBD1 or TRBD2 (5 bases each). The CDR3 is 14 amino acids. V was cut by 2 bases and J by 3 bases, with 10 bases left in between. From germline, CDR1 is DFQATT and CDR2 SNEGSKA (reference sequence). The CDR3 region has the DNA TGCAGTGCTAGACCGGGGACGGACACCGGGGAGCTGTTTTTT. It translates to CSARPGTDTGELFF.

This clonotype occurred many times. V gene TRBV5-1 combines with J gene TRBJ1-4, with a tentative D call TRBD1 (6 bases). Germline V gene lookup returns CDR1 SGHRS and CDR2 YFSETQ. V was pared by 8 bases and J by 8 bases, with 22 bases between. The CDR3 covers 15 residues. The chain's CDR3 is CASAVGGRQEEKLFF. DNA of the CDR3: TGCGCCAGTGCGGTCGGGGGGCGGCAGGAAGAAAAACTGTTTTTT.

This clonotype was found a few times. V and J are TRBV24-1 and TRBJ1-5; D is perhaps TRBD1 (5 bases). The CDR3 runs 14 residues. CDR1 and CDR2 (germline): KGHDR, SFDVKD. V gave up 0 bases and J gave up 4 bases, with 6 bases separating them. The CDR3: CATSDLEGNQPQHF. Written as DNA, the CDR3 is TGTGCCACCAGTGATTTGGAGGGGAATCAGCCCCAGCATTTT.

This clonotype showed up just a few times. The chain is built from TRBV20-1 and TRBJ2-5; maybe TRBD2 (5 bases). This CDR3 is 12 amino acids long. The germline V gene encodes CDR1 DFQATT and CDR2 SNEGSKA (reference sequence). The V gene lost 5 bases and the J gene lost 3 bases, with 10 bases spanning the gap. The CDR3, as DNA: TGCAGTGCTCTCCCGGGGAAAGAGACCCAGTACTTC. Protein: CSALPGKETQYF.

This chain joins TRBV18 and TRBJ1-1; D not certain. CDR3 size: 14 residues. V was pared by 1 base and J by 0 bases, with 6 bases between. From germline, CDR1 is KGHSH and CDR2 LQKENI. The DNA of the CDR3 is TGTGCCAGCTCACCACAGGGTTTGAACACTGAAGCTTTCTTT. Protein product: CASSPQGLNTEAFF. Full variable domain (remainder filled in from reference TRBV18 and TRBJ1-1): NAGVMQNPRHLVRRRGQEARLRCSPMKGHSHVYWYRQLPEEGLKFMVYLQKENIIDESGMPKERFSAEFPKEGPSILRIQQVVRGDSAAYFCASSPQGLNTEAFFGQGTRLTVV.

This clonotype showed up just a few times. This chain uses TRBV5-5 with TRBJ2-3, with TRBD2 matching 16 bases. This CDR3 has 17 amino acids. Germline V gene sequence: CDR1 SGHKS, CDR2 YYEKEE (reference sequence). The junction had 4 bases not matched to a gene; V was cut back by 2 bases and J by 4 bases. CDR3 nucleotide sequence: TGTGCCAGCAGCTTCTCGGGACTAGCGGGGGGGTCAGATACGCAGTATTTT. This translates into CASSFSGLAGGSDTQYF.

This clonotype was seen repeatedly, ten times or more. The CDR3: CASAGQVNTGELFF. The CDR3 nucleotides are TGTGCCAGCGCGGGACAGGTTAACACCGGGGAGCTGTTTTTT. The chain links TRBV12-3 or TRBV12-4 to TRBJ2-2; 8 bases are shared with TRBD1. This CDR3 has 14 amino acids. V lost 8 bases and J lost 2; bases outside the gene matches: 4.

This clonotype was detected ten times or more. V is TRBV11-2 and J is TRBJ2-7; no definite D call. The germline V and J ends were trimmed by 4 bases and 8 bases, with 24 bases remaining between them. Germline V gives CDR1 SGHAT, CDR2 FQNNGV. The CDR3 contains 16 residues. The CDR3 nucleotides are TGTGCCAGCAGCTCCGGCGCGGCCCTATCATCTGGCAAGCAGTACTTC. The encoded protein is CASSSGAALSSGKQYF.

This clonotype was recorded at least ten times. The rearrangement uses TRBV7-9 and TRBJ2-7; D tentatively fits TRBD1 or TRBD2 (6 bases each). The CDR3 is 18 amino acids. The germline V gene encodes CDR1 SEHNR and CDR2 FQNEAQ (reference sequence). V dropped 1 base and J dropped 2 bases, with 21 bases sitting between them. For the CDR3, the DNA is TGTGCCAGCAGCTTAGGCCCCTGGGGGGACATATCTACCTACGAGCAGTACTTC. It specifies CASSLGPWGDISTYEQYF.

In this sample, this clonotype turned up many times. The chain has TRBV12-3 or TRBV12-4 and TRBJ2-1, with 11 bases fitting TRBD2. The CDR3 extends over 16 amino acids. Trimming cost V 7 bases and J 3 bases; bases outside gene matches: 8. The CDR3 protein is CASILKGTSGYNEQFF. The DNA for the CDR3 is TGTGCCAGCATCTTAAAGGGGACTAGCGGCTACAATGAGCAGTTCTTC.

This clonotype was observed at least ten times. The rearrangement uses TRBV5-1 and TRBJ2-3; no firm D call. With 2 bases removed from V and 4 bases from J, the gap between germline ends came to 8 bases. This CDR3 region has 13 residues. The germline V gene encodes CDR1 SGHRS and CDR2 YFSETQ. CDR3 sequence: CASSLIVADTQYF. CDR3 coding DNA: TGCGCCAGCAGCTTAATAGTGGCAGATACGCAGTATTTT.

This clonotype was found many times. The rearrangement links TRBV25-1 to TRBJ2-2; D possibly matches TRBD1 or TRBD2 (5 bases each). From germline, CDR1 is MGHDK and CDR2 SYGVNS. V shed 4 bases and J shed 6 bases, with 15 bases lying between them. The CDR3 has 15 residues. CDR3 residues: CASSAGAARPGELFF. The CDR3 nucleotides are TGTGCCAGCAGTGCCGGGGCAGCTCGTCCCGGGGAGCTGTTTTTT.

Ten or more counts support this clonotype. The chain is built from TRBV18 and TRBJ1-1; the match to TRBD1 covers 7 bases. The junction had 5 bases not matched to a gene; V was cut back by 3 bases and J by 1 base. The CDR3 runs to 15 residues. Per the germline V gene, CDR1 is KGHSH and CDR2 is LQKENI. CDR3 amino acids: CASSPLGQRNTEAFF. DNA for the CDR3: TGTGCCAGCTCACCGTTGGGACAGCGGAACACTGAAGCTTTCTTT.

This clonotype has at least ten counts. The CDR3 coding sequence is TGTGCCAGCAGCTTGGGACTAGCGGAGAACACCGGGGAGCTGTTTTTT. This translates into CASSLGLAENTGELFF. The chain carries TRBV5-6 and TRBJ2-2; 9 bases line up with TRBD2. Germline V CDR1 and CDR2: SGHDT, YYEEEE. Germline trimming cut 0 bases from V and 1 base from J; bases unmatched to any gene: 1. The CDR3 runs to 16 residues.

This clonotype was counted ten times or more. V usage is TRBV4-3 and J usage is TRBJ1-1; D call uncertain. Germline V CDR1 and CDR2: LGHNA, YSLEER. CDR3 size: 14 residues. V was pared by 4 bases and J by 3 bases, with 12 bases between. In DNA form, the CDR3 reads TGCGCCAGCAGCCGATACCTGGGTCACACTGAAGCTTTCTTT. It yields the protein CASSRYLGHTEAFF.

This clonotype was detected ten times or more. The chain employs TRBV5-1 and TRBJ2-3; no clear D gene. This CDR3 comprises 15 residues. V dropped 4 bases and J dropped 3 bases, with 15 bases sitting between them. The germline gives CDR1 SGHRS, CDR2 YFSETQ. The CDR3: CASSTSRIGTDTQYF. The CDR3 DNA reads TGCGCCAGCAGCACGTCGCGAATTGGTACAGATACGCAGTATTTT. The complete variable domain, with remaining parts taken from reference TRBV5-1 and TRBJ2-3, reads KAGVTQTPRYLIKTRGQQVTLSCSPISGHRSVSWYQQTPGQGLQFLFEYFSETQRNKGNFPGRFSGRQFSNSRSEMNVSTLELGDSALYLCASSTSRIGTDTQYFGPGTRLTVL.